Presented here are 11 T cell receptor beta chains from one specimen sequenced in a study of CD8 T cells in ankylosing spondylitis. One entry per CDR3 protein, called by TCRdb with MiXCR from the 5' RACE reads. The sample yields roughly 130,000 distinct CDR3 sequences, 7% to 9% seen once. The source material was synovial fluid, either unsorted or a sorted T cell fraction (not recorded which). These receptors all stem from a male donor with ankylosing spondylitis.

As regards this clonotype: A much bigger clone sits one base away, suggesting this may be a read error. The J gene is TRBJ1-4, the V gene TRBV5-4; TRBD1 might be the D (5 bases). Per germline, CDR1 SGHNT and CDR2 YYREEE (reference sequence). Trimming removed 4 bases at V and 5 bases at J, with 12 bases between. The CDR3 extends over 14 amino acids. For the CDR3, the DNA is TGTGCCAGCAGCCTGGGGCCACCGAATGAAAAACTGTTTTTT. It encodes CASSLGPPNEKLFF.

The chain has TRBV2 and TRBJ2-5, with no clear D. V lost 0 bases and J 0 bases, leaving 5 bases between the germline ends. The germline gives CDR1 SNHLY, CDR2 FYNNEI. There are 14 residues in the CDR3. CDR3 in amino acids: CASSEAEYQETQYF. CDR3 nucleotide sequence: TGTGCCAGCAGTGAAGCGGAGTACCAAGAGACCCAGTACTTC.

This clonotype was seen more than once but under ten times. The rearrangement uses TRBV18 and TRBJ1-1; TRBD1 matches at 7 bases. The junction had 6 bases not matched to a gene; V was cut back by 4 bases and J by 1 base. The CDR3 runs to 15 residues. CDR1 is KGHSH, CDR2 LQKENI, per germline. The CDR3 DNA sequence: TGTGCCAGCTCACTCCAGACAGGGCCGAACACTGAAGCTTTCTTT. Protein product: CASSLQTGPNTEAFF.

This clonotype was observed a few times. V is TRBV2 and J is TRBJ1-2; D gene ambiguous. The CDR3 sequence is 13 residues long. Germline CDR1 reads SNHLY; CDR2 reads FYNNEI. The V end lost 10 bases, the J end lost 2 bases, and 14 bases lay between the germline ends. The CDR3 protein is CANENYRNYGYTF. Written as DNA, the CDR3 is TGTGCCAACGAAAACTATCGCAACTATGGCTACACCTTC.

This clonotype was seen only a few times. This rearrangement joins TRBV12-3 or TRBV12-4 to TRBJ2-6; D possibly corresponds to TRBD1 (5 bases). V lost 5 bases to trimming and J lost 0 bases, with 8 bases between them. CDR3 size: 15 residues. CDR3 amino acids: CASSKGHSGANVLTF. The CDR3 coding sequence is TGTGCCAGCAGTAAAGGACACTCTGGGGCCAACGTCCTGACTTTC.

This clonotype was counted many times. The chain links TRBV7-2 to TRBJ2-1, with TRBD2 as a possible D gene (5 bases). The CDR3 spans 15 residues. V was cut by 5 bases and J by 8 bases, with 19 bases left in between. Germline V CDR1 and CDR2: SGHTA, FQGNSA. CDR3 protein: CASSPWERLRYEQFF. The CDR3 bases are TGTGCCAGCAGCCCTTGGGAGCGCCTGAGGTATGAGCAGTTCTTC. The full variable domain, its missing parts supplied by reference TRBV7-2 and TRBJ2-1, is GAGVSQSPSNKVTEKGKDVELRCDPISGHTALYWYRQSLGQGLEFLIYFQGNSAPDKSGLPSDRFSAERTGGSVSTLTIQRTQQEDSAVYLCASSPWERLRYEQFFGPGTRLTVL.

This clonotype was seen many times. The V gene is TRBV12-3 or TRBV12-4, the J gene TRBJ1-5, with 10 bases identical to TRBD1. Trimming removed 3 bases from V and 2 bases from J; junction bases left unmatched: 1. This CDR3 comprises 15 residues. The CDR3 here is CASSFGTGGNQPQHF. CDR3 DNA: TGTGCCAGCAGTTTCGGGACAGGGGGCAATCAGCCCCAGCATTTT.

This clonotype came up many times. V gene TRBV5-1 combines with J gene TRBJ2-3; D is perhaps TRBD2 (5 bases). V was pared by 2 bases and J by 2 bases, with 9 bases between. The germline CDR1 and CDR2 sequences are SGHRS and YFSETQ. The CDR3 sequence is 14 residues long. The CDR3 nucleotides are TGCGCCAGCAGCTTCTACGGGAACACAGATACGCAGTATTTT. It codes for CASSFYGNTDTQYF.

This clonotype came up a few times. The DNA for the CDR3 is TGTGCCAGCAGTGAACTAGGGAAGAATCAGCCCCAGCATTTT. Translating it yields CASSELGKNQPQHF. The chain couples TRBV6-1 to TRBJ1-5; D uncertain. With 2 bases removed from V and 4 bases from J, the gap between germline ends came to 9 bases. Germline loops: CDR1 MNHNS, CDR2 SASEGT. This CDR3 has 14 amino acids.

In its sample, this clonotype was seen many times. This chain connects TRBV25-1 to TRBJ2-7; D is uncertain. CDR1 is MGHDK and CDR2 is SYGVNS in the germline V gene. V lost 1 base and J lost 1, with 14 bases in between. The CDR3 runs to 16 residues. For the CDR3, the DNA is TGTGCCAGCAGTGAATGGCAAACTTCTCATTCCTACGAGCAGTACTTC. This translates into CASSEWQTSHSYEQYF.

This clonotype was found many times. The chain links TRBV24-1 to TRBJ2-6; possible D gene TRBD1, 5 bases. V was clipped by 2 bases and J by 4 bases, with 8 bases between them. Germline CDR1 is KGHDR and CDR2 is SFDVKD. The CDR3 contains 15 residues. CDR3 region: CATSDSGPGANVLTF. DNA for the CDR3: TGTGCCACCAGTGATTCAGGGCCCGGGGCCAACGTCCTGACTTTC.